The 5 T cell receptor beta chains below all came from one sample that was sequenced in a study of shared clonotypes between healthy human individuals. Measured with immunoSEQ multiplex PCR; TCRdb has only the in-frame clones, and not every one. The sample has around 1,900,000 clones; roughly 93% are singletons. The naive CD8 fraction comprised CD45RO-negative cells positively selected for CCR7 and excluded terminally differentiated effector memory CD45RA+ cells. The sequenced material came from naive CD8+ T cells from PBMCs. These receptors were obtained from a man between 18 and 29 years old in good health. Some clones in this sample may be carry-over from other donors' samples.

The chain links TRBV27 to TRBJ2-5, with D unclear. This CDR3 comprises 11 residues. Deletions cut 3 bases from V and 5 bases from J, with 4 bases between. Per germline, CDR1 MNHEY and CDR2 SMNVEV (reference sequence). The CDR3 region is CASSFTETQYF. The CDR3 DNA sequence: TGTGCCAGCAGTTTCACGGAGACCCAGTACTTC.

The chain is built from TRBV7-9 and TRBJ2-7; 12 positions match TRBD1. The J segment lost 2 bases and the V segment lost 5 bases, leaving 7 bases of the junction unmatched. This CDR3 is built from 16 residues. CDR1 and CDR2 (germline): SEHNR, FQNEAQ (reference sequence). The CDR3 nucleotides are TGTGCCAGCAGCCCCCGTGGGGACAGGGGGCCCTACGAGCAGTACTTC. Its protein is CASSPRGDRGPYEQYF.

The CDR3 loop reads CASSASMGSGANVLTF. The CDR3 DNA reads as TGTGCCAGCAGCGCAAGTATGGGTTCTGGGGCCAACGTCCTGACTTTC. V and J are TRBV7-8 and TRBJ2-6; D uncertain. V lost 5 bases to trimming and J lost 1 base, with 12 bases between them. Germline CDR1 SGHVS, CDR2 FQNEAQ. The CDR3 covers 16 residues. Full variable domain (missing parts from reference TRBV7-8 and TRBJ2-6): GAGVSQSPRYKVAKRGQDVALRCDPISGHVSLFWYQQALGQGPEFLTYFQNEAQLDKSGLPSDRFFAERPEGSVSTLKIQRTQQEDSAVYLCASSASMGSGANVLTFGAGSRLTVL.

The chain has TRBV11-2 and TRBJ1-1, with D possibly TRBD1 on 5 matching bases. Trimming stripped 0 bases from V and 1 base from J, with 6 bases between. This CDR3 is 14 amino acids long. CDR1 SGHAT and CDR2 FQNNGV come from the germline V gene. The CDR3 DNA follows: TGTGCCAGCAGCTTAGAAGGGACGAACACTGAAGCTTTCTTT. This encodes CASSLEGTNTEAFF.

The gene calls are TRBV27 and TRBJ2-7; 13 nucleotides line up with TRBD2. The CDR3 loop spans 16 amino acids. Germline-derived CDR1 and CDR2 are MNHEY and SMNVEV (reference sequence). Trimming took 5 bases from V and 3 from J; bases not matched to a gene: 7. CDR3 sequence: CASSPLAGGPVYEQYF. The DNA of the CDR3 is TGTGCCAGCAGTCCACTAGCGGGAGGGCCGGTCTACGAGCAGTACTTC.